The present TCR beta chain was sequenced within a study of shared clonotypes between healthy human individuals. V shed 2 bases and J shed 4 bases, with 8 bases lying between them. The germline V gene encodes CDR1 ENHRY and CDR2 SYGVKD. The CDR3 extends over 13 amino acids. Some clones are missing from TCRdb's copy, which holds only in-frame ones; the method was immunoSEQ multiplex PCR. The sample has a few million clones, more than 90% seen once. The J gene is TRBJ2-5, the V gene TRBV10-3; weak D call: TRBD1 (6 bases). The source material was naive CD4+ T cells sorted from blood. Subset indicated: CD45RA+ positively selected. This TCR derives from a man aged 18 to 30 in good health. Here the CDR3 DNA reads TGTGCCATCAGTGAGAAAGGGGGAGAGACCCAGTACTTC. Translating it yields CAISEKGGETQYF.